This T cell receptor (beta chain) comes out of a study of blood T cell repertoires in COVID-19. Study context: Sites across the United States, Italy and Spain contributed samples from acute and convalescent COVID-19. In each case, the material was cDNA or gDNA derived from T cells, B-cell-depleted T cells, or PBMCs.

In the original workflow: Estimation of nucleated cell counts was performed using reference gene primer amplification. Repertoires were generated with immunoSEQ multiplex PCR, while TCRdb's copy carries only in-frame clones and drops some. V and J calls and clone size come straight from that table; D and trimming were deduced from the DNA. The sample lists approximately 300,000 clones; roughly 90% were seen once. The ends lost 4 bases at V and 6 bases at J; junction bases unmatched: 7. The CDR3 runs 15 residues. Germline V CDR1 and CDR2: LGHNA, YNFKEQ. The sequence derives from a woman aged 50 to 65 who had recovered from COVID-19. Sequenced: peripheral blood. The chain carries TRBV4-2 and TRBJ2-2, with 8 positions matching TRBD2. The CDR3 sequence is CASSLGTSSAGELFF. CDR3 coding DNA: TGTGCCAGCAGCCTTGGGACTAGTTCGGCCGGGGAGCTGTTTTTT.